This is a list of T cell receptor beta chains from one sample in a study of cytomegalovirus exposure and HLA in healthy donors. The protocol was immunoSEQ multiplex PCR, while the TCRdb copy is restricted to in-frame clones and leaves out a portion. The table lists more than 250,000 clones, 70% to 90% of them singletons, with about 0.8% in the top ten. The sample was PBMCs. The receptors derive from a woman aged 18-30 years in good health and CMV-seronegative. The CDR3 runs from the conserved cysteine through the conserved F or W. Fields, in order: V gene, CDR3 length, J gene, D gene, clone size, CDR3 protein, CDR3 DNA. D genes are given only for firm matches. Some rows mark clone size as missing; the rest say once, few, many or name a class of expanded clone.

V: TRBV7-3; length: 15; J: TRBJ2-5; D: TRBD1; size: -; CDR3: CASSLMPGQRETQYF; DNA: TGTGCCAGCAGCCTCATGCCGGGACAGCGGGAGACCCAGTACTTC
V: TRBV4-3; length: 16; J: TRBJ2-1; D: TRBD2; size: -; CDR3: CASSQDPPLAGGARFF; DNA: TGCGCCAGCAGCCAAGATCCCCCTCTAGCGGGAGGGGCCCGGTTCTTC
V: TRBV19; length: 14; J: TRBJ2-7; D: TRBD2; size: few; CDR3: CASSRDYRSYEQYF; DNA: TGTGCCAGTAGCCGGGACTACCGCTCCTACGAGCAGTACTTC
V: TRBV4-1; length: 17; J: TRBJ2-7; D: -; size: -; CDR3: CASSQELWGLSSYEQYF; DNA: TGCGCCAGCAGCCAAGAATTATGGGGCCTAAGCTCCTACGAGCAGTACTTC
V: TRBV7-9; length: 14; J: TRBJ2-1; D: TRBD2; size: -; CDR3: CASIKTSGSNEQFF; DNA: TGTGCCAGCATCAAGACTAGCGGGAGCAATGAGCAGTTCTTC
V: TRBV28; length: 15; J: TRBJ2-1; D: -; size: once; CDR3: CASSLGTSLYNEQFF; DNA: TGTGCCAGCAGTTTAGGAACTAGTTTATACAATGAGCAGTTCTTC
V: TRBV7-3; length: 15; J: TRBJ2-7; D: -; size: many; CDR3: CASSSTPADRYEQYF; DNA: TGTGCCAGCAGCTCAACTCCGGCGGACAGATACGAGCAGTACTTC
V: TRBV28; length: 12; J: TRBJ1-1; D: TRBD1; size: -; CDR3: CASSLQGVKAFF; DNA: TGTGCCAGCAGTTTGCAGGGGGTTAAAGCTTTCTTT
V: TRBV7-9; length: 16; J: TRBJ2-1; D: TRBD1; size: -; CDR3: CASSPREGATYNEQFF; DNA: TGTGCCAGCAGCCCGCGAGAGGGGGCCACCTACAATGAGCAGTTCTTC
V: TRBV7-8; length: 13; J: TRBJ2-7; D: TRBD1; size: -; CDR3: CASSLDRGYEQYF; DNA: TGTGCCAGCAGCTTAGACAGGGGGTACGAGCAGTACTTC
V: TRBV9; length: 15; J: TRBJ2-1; D: TRBD1; size: -; CDR3: CASSDEGARYNEQFF; DNA: TGTGCCAGCAGCGACGAGGGGGCACGGTACAATGAGCAGTTCTTC
V: TRBV9; length: 13; J: TRBJ2-7; D: TRBD1; size: -; CDR3: CASSVSSGGGQYF; DNA: TGTGCCAGCAGCGTATCCTCAGGGGGCGGGCAGTACTTC
V: TRBV19; length: 15; J: TRBJ1-5; D: -; size: -; CDR3: CASSITALINQPQHF; DNA: TGTGCCAGTAGTATTACGGCACTAATCAATCAGCCCCAGCATTTT
V: TRBV4-1; length: 14; J: TRBJ1-4; D: -; size: -; CDR3: CASSQAGAGEKLFF; DNA: TGCGCCAGCAGCCAAGCAGGGGCGGGTGAAAAACTGTTTTTT
V: TRBV7-2; length: 14; J: TRBJ2-7; D: TRBD2; size: few; CDR3: CASSRTSGGYEQYF; DNA: TGTGCCAGCAGCCGGACTAGCGGGGGCTACGAGCAGTACTTC
V: TRBV11-2; length: 14; J: TRBJ2-7; D: -; size: -; CDR3: CASSLDRNEPGKYF; DNA: TGTGCCAGCAGCTTAGATCGGAACGAACCGGGAAAGTACTTC
V: TRBV11-1; length: 13; J: TRBJ2-7; D: TRBD1; size: -; CDR3: CASSSGQGNEQYF; DNA: TGTGCCAGCAGCTCCGGACAGGGGAACGAGCAGTACTTC
V: TRBV19; length: 16; J: TRBJ1-5; D: -; size: -; CDR3: CASSIEGGWANQPQHF; DNA: TGTGCCAGTAGTATAGAAGGAGGGTGGGCCAATCAGCCCCAGCATTTT
V: TRBV6-5; length: 14; J: TRBJ1-1; D: -; size: few; CDR3: CASSYSPADTEAFF; DNA: TGTGCCAGCAGTTACTCTCCGGCGGACACTGAAGCTTTCTTT
V: TRBV28; length: 15; J: TRBJ1-5; D: -; size: -; CDR3: CASSFPEMRDQPQHF; DNA: TGTGCCAGCAGTTTCCCTGAGATGAGGGATCAGCCCCAGCATTTT
V: TRBV9; length: 18; J: TRBJ2-2; D: TRBD2; size: -; CDR3: CASSARRLAGENTGELFF; DNA: TGTGCCAGCAGCGCCAGACGATTAGCGGGAGAGAACACCGGGGAGCTGTTTTTT
V: TRBV27; length: 13; J: TRBJ1-5; D: -; size: -; CDR3: CASRGPTGQPQHF; DNA: TGTGCCAGCAGAGGACCCACAGGGCAGCCCCAGCATTTT
V: TRBV29-1; length: 13; J: TRBJ2-3; D: -; size: -; CDR3: CSVDRHLTDTQYF; DNA: TGCAGCGTTGATCGACACCTCACAGATACGCAGTATTTT
V: TRBV7-2; length: 16; J: TRBJ2-7; D: -; size: -; CDR3: CASSHPSSPILYEQYF; DNA: TGTGCCAGCAGCCACCCCTCTTCCCCAATACTATACGAGCAGTACTTC
V: TRBV7-3; length: 14; J: TRBJ1-2; D: -; size: -; CDR3: CASSLNGEGNGYTF; DNA: TGTGCCAGCAGCTTAAACGGAGAAGGAAATGGCTACACCTTC
V: TRBV30; length: 13; J: TRBJ1-5; D: -; size: -; CDR3: CAWRRGPNQPQHF; DNA: TGTGCCTGGAGAAGAGGCCCCAATCAGCCCCAGCATTTT
V: TRBV5-6; length: 13; J: TRBJ2-7; D: TRBD1; size: -; CDR3: CASSMGQSYEQYF; DNA: TGTGCCAGCAGCATGGGACAGTCCTACGAGCAGTACTTC
V: TRBV11-1; length: 12; J: TRBJ2-7; D: -; size: -; CDR3: CASSLGVGVQYF; DNA: TGTGCCAGCAGCCTCGGGGTAGGAGTGCAGTACTTC
V: TRBV7-7; length: 20; J: TRBJ1-3; D: -; size: -; CDR3: CASSRPSRGGQIGSGNTIYF; DNA: TGTGCCAGCAGCAGACCTTCTAGGGGGGGGCAGATCGGCTCTGGAAACACCATATATTTT
V: TRBV6-1; length: 19; J: TRBJ2-6; D: TRBD1; size: -; CDR3: CASSETGGNIKTGANVLTF; DNA: TGTGCCAGCAGTGAAACAGGGGGCAACATAAAAACTGGGGCCAACGTCCTGACTTTC
V: TRBV5-4; length: 20; J: TRBJ2-1; D: TRBD2; size: once; CDR3: CASSPRRELAGVPSLYEQFF; DNA: TGTGCCAGCAGCCCCCGACGGGAACTAGCGGGAGTCCCCTCCCTTTATGAGCAGTTCTTC
V: TRBV29-1; length: 11; J: TRBJ1-1; D: -; size: -; CDR3: CSVDSLTEAFF; DNA: TGCAGCGTTGATAGCTTGACTGAAGCTTTCTTT
V: TRBV18; length: 15; J: TRBJ2-7; D: TRBD1; size: few; CDR3: CASSPPMKGADEQYF; DNA: TGTGCCAGCTCACCCCCCATGAAGGGGGCGGACGAGCAGTACTTC
V: TRBV2; length: 15; J: TRBJ2-3; D: TRBD2; size: -; CDR3: CASSGGLPGGDTQYF; DNA: TGTGCCAGCAGCGGGGGACTACCCGGGGGGGATACGCAGTATTTT
V: TRBV12-5; length: 12; J: TRBJ1-3; D: -; size: -; CDR3: CASGSSGNTIYF; DNA: TGTGCTAGTGGCTCCTCTGGAAACACCATATATTTT
V: TRBV29-1; length: 15; J: TRBJ2-3; D: -; size: -; CDR3: CSVLGGTPSTDTQYF; DNA: TGCAGCGTTCTCGGGGGTACGCCAAGCACAGATACGCAGTATTTT
V: TRBV29-1; length: 13; J: TRBJ2-2; D: -; size: -; CDR3: CSVFSRNTGELFF; DNA: TGCAGCGTATTCTCCCGGAACACCGGGGAGCTGTTTTTT
V: TRBV28; length: 16; J: TRBJ1-5; D: TRBD1; size: -; CDR3: CASRTGDSYSNQPQHF; DNA: TGTGCCAGCCGAACCGGGGACAGCTATAGCAATCAGCCCCAGCATTTT
V: TRBV6-5; length: 14; J: TRBJ2-1; D: TRBD2; size: -; CDR3: CASSGLAVGYEQFF; DNA: TGTGCCAGCTCCGGACTAGCGGTTGGGTATGAGCAGTTCTTC
V: TRBV15; length: 16; J: TRBJ2-5; D: -; size: -; CDR3: CATSPAGAELQETQYF; DNA: TGTGCCACCAGCCCCGCTGGGGCTGAGTTACAAGAGACCCAGTACTTC
V: TRBV11-2; length: 13; J: TRBJ2-7; D: -; size: -; CDR3: CASSPQLFYEQYF; DNA: TGTGCCAGCAGCCCCCAACTTTTCTACGAGCAGTACTTC
V: TRBV7-3; length: 13; J: TRBJ2-7; D: TRBD1; size: -; CDR3: CASSLDRGYEQYF; DNA: TGTGCCAGCAGCTTAGACAGGGGTTACGAGCAGTACTTC
V: TRBV28; length: 13; J: TRBJ1-2; D: -; size: -; CDR3: CASLTGRSYGYTF; DNA: TGTGCCAGCCTGACAGGTAGAAGCTATGGCTACACCTTC
V: TRBV18; length: 15; J: TRBJ1-1; D: -; size: -; CDR3: CASSPGDGGAREAFF; DNA: TGTGCCAGCTCACCAGGGGACGGGGGAGCCCGTGAAGCTTTCTTT
V: TRBV27; length: 13; J: TRBJ2-3; D: -; size: -; CDR3: CASSYGQADTQYF; DNA: TGTGCCAGCAGTTACGGTCAGGCAGATACGCAGTATTTT